These T cell receptor beta chains were read from a single sample in a study of PD-1 blockade in classical Hodgkin lymphoma. This table comes from immunoSEQ multiplex PCR, and its TCRdb copy is limited to in-frame clones, with some not included. The repertoire has approximately 10,000 clones, 70% to 80% of them found once; the top ten carry 4%. The source material was CD4+ T cells from blood, sampled at baseline. The source of these receptors is a human donor with classical Hodgkin lymphoma. CDR3s include the opening cysteine and the closing phenylalanine or tryptophan. The D gene is left open where the match is weak. Clone size, where shown, is once, few, many, or a class for clones that have expanded.

>TRBD1|TRBV5-6|few|TRBJ2-7
TGTGCCAGCAGCTGGGACAGGGGGTACGAGCAGTACTTC
CASSWDRGYEQYF
>TRBD1|TRBV6-5|NA|TRBJ1-2
TGTGCCAGCAGACAGGGGTATTGGTATGGCTACACCTTC
CASRQGYWYGYTF
>NA|TRBV7-8|NA|TRBJ1-5
TGTGCCAGCAGCTTAGAAGCTCAGGGTCATCAGCCCCAGCATTTT
CASSLEAQGHQPQHF
>NA|TRBV19|NA|TRBJ1-2
TGTGCCAGTACCCAGGGAAGGGGCTTTGGCTACACCTTC
CASTQGRGFGYTF
>TRBD2|TRBV5-4|NA|TRBJ2-5
TGTGCCAGCAGTTTCACCGGGACTAGCGAAAAAGAGACCCAGTACTTC
CASSFTGTSEKETQYF
>NA|TRBV28|NA|TRBJ1-2
TGTGCCAGCAGTTTATCAACAACGGATAACTATGGCTACACCTTC
CASSLSTTDNYGYTF
>TRBD2|TRBV6-7|NA|TRBJ2-7
TGTGCCACCATTGAAGAGCGGGAGAACTACGAGCAGTACTTC
CATIEERENYEQYF
>TRBD2|TRBV19|NA|TRBJ2-1
TGTGCCAGTGGTGATAGCGGGAGCTCGTCCAATGAGCAGTTCTTC
CASGDSGSSSNEQFF
>NA|TRBV5-1|NA|TRBJ2-3
TGCGCCAGCAGCATGCCCCTAGGTACGCAGTATTTT
CASSMPLGTQYF
>TRBD2|TRBV9|NA|TRBJ2-1
TGTGCCAGCAGCCCAGCTAGCGGGAGGGCGTACAATGAGCAGTTCTTC
CASSPASGRAYNEQFF
>TRBD2|TRBV7-2|NA|TRBJ2-7
TGTGCCAGCAGCTCTTCTAGCGGGTACGAGCAGTACTTC
CASSSSSGYEQYF
>NA|TRBV10-3|few|TRBJ2-1
TGTGCCATCAAGGGGGCTAGCGATGAGCAGTTCTTC
CAIKGASDEQFF
>NA|TRBV19|NA|TRBJ2-6
TGTGCCAGTAGTCTCCAGGGTTTAGGGGCCAACGTCCTGACTTTC
CASSLQGLGANVLTF
>NA|TRBV5-5|NA|TRBJ2-1
TGTGCCAGCAGCCTTCAGGCGGGACAAAACAATGAGCAGTTCTTC
CASSLQAGQNNEQFF
>NA|TRBV5-1|NA|TRBJ2-4
TGCGCCAGCAGCTTGGTAGGGCCGGGGGACATTCAGTACTTC
CASSLVGPGDIQYF
>NA|TRBV5-1|NA|TRBJ1-3
TGCGCCAGCAGCTTCGGACAGCCGGCCTCTGGAAACACCATATATTTT
CASSFGQPASGNTIYF
>NA|TRBV2|NA|TRBJ1-1
TGTGCCGTTCGTGGGATGAACACTGAAGCTTTCTTT
CAVRGMNTEAFF
>NA|TRBV5-5|once|TRBJ2-1
TGTGCCAGCAGCTTGGCGGGCAGTTCGGACTACACTGAGCAGTTCTTC
CASSLAGSSDYTEQFF
>NA|TRBV19|NA|TRBJ1-1
TGTGCCAGTAGTCCGGTCGTTAACACTGAAGCTTTCTTT
CASSPVVNTEAFF
>NA|TRBV5-1|NA|TRBJ1-5
TGCGCCAGCGCCGAGGAGGGGGGGCAGCCCCAGCATTTT
CASAEEGGQPQHF
>NA|TRBV7-8|NA|TRBJ2-2
TGTGCCAGCAGCTTAGGGAATTTTCCCGGGGAGCTGTTTTTT
CASSLGNFPGELFF
>NA|TRBV18|NA|TRBJ1-1
TGTGCCAGCTCAGGACAGTTTGAAGCTTTCTTT
CASSGQFEAFF
>NA|TRBV29-1|NA|TRBJ2-3
TGCAGCGTTGAAGATCATGGGGCAGTCACAGATACGCAGTATTTT
CSVEDHGAVTDTQYF
>NA|TRBV29-1|NA|TRBJ1-6
TGCAGCGTACGGACGGATAGCTCCTATAATTCACCCCTCCACTTT
CSVRTDSSYNSPLHF
>TRBD1|TRBV11-1|NA|TRBJ1-1
TGTGCCAGCAGCTTATCCCGGACAGGGATCATCACTGAAGCTTTCTTT
CASSLSRTGIITEAFF
>NA|TRBV12-1|NA|TRBJ2-1
TGTGCCACCATGGTCAGGACAGGGGACAATGAGCAGTTCTTC
CATMVRTGDNEQFF
>NA|TRBV5-4|few|TRBJ2-3
TGTGCCAGCAGCTTGGACAGTGGGTCAGATACGCAGTATTTT
CASSLDSGSDTQYF
>NA|TRBV5-5|NA|TRBJ2-5
TGTGCCAGCAGCTATCCGGAACACCAAGAGACCCAGTACTTC
CASSYPEHQETQYF
>TRBD2|TRBV5-1|NA|TRBJ2-3
TGCGCCAGCAGCTCTAGCGGGAGCACAGATACGCAGTATTTT
CASSSSGSTDTQYF
>NA|TRBV5-1|NA|TRBJ2-7
TGCGCCAGCAGCTTGGCGGCGGGCTACTACGAGCAGTACTTC
CASSLAAGYYEQYF
>TRBD2|TRBV4-1|NA|TRBJ2-5
TGCGCCAGCAGCCAAGACGGGACTAGCGGGAGGAAGACCCAGTACTTC
CASSQDGTSGRKTQYF
>NA|TRBV19|once|TRBJ2-1
TGTGCCAGTAGTATTAGCGCTAGCAATTACAATGAGCAGTTCTTC
CASSISASNYNEQFF
>TRBD1|TRBV9|few|TRBJ1-6
TGTGCCAGCAGCGTTCAGGGACAGGGACGATCACCCCTCCACTTT
CASSVQGQGRSPLHF
>NA|TRBV10-1|once|TRBJ1-1
TGCGCCACCTCCCGCTTGTTACGGGGGGCAGAAGGTGAAGCTTTCTTT
CATSRLLRGAEGEAFF
>NA|TRBV20-1|NA|TRBJ1-1
TGCAGTGCTCCGGGGGCGGTTCAGGCTTTCTTT
CSAPGAVQAFF
>NA|TRBV30|NA|TRBJ1-5
TGTGCCTGGAGTCCCGGGGGCGGGAGCAATCAGCCCCAGCATTTT
CAWSPGGGSNQPQHF
>NA|TRBV10-3|NA|TRBJ1-4
TGTGCCATCAGCGGCAGGGGTGGGGAAAAACTGTTTTTT
CAISGRGGEKLFF